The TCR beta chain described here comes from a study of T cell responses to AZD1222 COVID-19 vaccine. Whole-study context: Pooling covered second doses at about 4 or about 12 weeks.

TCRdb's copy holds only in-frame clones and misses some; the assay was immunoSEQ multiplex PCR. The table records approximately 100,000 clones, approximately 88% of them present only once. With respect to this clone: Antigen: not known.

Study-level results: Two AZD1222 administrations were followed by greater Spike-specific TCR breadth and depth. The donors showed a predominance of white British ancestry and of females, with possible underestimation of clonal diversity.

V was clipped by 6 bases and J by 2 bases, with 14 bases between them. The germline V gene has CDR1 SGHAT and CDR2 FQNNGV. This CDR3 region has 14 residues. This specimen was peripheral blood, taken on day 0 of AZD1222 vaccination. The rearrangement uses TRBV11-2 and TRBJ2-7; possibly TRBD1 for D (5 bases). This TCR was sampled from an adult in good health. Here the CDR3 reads CASSLDRVPYEQYF. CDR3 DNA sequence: TGTGCCAGCAGTCTTGACAGAGTTCCCTACGAGCAGTACTTC.